This passage covers 3 T cell receptor beta chains from one sample sequenced in a study of persistence of HIV-infected CD4 T cells. Nonspecific anti-CD3/anti-CD28 bead stimulation represents the broad CD4+ T cell repertoire. Sorting of responding CD4+ T cells relied on upregulated CD40 ligand together with CD69. These receptors have no identified antigens. Sequencing used immunoSEQ version 4 in survey mode. The assay was immunoSEQ multiplex PCR, and TCRdb's table has in-frame clones only and misses some. The sample has about 37,000 clones, roughly 87% seen once; the top ten hold approximately 1.4%. Sequenced material: CD4+ T cells sorted from PBMCs after roughly 18-hour stimulation, taken from a patient who received antiretroviral therapy. The receptors were sampled from an adult man with HIV who was CMV-seropositive.

CDR3 region: CASSYRGQGNTEAFF. The CDR3 nucleotides read TGTGCCAGCAGTTACCGGGGACAGGGGAACACTGAAGCTTTCTTT. The chain combines TRBV6-5 with TRBJ1-1; 9 positions match TRBD1. Germline V lookup: CDR1 MNHEY, CDR2 SVGAGI. CDR3 length: 15 amino acids. V lost 2 bases and J lost 1; bases outside the gene matches: 2.

This clone turned up a few times. This rearrangement joins TRBV30 to TRBJ2-2, with 8 positions matching TRBD1. The CDR3 is 12 amino acids. Germline trimming cut 5 bases from V and 6 bases from J; bases unmatched to any gene: 2. Germline V gene sequence: CDR1 GTSNPN, CDR2 SVGIG (reference sequence). In DNA form, the CDR3 reads TGTGCCTGGGGACAGGGATCCGGGGAGCTGTTTTTT. Protein: CAWGQGSGELFF.

The chain carries TRBV10-3 and TRBJ1-1; D is ambiguous. The CDR3 covers 13 residues. Germline lookup yields CDR1 ENHRY and CDR2 SYGVKD. The V gene lost 0 bases and the J gene lost 1 base, with 3 bases spanning the gap. CDR3: CAISESRNTEAFF. Written as DNA, the CDR3 is TGTGCCATCAGTGAGTCGCGGAACACTGAAGCTTTCTTT.